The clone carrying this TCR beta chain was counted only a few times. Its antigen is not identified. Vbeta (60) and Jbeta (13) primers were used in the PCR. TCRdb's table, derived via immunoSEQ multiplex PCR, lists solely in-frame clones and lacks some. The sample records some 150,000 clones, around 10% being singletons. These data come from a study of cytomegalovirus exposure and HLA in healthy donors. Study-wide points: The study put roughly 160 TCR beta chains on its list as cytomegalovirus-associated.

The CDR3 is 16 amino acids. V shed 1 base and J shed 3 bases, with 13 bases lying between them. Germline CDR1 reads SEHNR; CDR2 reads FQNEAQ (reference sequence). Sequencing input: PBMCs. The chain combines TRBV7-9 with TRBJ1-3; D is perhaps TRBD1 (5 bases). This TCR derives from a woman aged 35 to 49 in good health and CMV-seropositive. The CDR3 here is CASSLVGRGGGNTIYF. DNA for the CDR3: TGTGCCAGCAGCTTAGTCGGGAGGGGTGGTGGAAACACCATATATTTT.